One sample yielded the 3 T cell receptor beta chains listed below, sequenced in a study of Ad26.COV2.S vaccination and SARS-CoV-2 variants. Here immunoSEQ multiplex PCR was the method, and the copy in TCRdb shows in-frame clones only, minus some. This table holds about 350,000 clones, approximately 85% found once. The treatment: some 19 received Ad26.COV2.S at low or high dose, single or two shots; 5 received placebo; per-sample allocation not given. Specimens were obtained on day 63 following the first vaccine or placebo injection. Sequences were derived from peripheral blood, sampled in a trial of Ad26.COV2.S vaccine versus placebo. The receptors stem from a person between 18 and 65 years old who received the Ad26.COV2.S COVID-19 vaccine or a placebo.

This clone came up a few times. V and J are TRBV7-9 and TRBJ2-7, with D hard to call. Germline V lookup: CDR1 SEHNR, CDR2 FQNEAQ (reference sequence). V lost 5 bases, J lost 1 base, and 9 bases lay in between. There are 13 residues in the CDR3. The CDR3 is CASSPVESYEQYF. CDR3 nucleotides: TGTGCCAGCAGCCCGGTGGAGTCCTACGAGCAGTACTTC.

The V call is TRBV3-1 (or the pseudogene TRBV3-2), the J call TRBJ2-4; 11 nucleotides line up with TRBD2. J gave up 0 bases and V 0 bases, and 19 bases lay outside the gene matches. The CDR3 runs 23 residues. CDR1 and CDR2 from the germline V gene are LGHDT and YNNKEL (reference sequence). The CDR3 loop reads CASSQDTNSLRLAGGAAKNIQYF. CDR3 coding DNA: TGTGCCAGCAGCCAAGATACGAACTCACTTCGGCTAGCGGGAGGAGCAGCCAAAAACATTCAGTACTTC.

This chain joins TRBV7-6 and TRBJ2-1; TRBD1 aligns across 11 bases. This CDR3 spans 19 amino acids. J gave up 4 bases and V 5 bases, and 16 bases lay outside the gene matches. The germline CDR1 and CDR2 sequences are SGHVS and FNYEAQ. CDR3 residues: CASSPNWGDRGKPYNEQFF. The CDR3 nucleotides are TGTGCCAGCAGCCCAAACTGGGGGGACAGGGGGAAACCTTACAATGAGCAGTTCTTC.